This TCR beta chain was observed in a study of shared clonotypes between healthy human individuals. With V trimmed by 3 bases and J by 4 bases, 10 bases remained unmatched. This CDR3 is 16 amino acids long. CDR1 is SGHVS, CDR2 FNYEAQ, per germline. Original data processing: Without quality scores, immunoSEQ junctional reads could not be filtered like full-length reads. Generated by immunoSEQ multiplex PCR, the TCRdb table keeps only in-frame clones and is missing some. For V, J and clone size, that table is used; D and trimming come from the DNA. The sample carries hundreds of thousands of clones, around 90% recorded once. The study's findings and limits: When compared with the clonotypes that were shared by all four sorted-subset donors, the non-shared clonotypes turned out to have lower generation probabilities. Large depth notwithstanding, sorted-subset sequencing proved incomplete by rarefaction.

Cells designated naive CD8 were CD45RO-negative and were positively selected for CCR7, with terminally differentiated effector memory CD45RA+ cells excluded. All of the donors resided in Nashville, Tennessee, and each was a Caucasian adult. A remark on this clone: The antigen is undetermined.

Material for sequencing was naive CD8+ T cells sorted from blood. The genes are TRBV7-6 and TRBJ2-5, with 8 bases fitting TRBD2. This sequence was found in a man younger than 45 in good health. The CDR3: CASSFPRDRGGETQYF. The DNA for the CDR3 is TGTGCCAGCAGCTTCCCCCGGGACCGGGGGGGAGAGACCCAGTACTTC.